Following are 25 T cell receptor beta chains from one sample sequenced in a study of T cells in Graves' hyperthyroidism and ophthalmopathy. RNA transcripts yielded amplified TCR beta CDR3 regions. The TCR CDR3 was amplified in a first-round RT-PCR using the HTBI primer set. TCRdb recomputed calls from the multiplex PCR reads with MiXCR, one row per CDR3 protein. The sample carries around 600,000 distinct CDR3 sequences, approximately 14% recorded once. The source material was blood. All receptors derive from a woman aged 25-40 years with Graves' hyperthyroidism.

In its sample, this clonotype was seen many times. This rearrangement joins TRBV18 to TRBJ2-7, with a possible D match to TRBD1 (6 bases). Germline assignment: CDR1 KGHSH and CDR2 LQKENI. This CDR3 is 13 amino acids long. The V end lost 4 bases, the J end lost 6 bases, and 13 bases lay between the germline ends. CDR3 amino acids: CASSRITGSEQYF. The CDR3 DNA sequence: TGTGCCAGCTCACGTATAACAGGGTCCGAGCAGTACTTC. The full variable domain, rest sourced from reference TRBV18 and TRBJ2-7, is NAGVMQNPRHLVRRRGQEARLRCSPMKGHSHVYWYRQLPEEGLKFMVYLQKENIIDESGMPKERFSAEFPKEGPSILRIQQVVRGDSAAYFCASSRITGSEQYFGPGTRLTVT.

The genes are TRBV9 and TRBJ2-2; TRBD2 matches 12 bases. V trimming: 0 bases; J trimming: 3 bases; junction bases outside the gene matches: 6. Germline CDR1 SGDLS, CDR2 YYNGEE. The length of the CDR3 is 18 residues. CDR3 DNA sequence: TGTGCCAGCAGCGTAGACCTAGCGGGAGGGATGTACACCGGGGAGCTGTTTTTT. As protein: CASSVDLAGGMYTGELFF. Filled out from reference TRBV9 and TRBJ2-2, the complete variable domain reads DSGVTQTPKHLITATGQRVTLRCSPRSGDLSVYWYQQSLDQGLQFLIQYYNGEERAKGNILERFSAQQFPDLHSELNLSSLELGDSALYFCASSVDLAGGMYTGELFFGEGSRLTVL.

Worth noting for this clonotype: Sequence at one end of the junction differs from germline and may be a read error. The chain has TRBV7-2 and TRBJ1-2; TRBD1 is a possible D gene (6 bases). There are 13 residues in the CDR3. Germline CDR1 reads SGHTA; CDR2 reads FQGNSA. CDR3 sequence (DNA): TGTGCCAGCAGTGCACAGGGAGCCGGCGGCTACGCCTTC. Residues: CASSAQGAGGYAF.

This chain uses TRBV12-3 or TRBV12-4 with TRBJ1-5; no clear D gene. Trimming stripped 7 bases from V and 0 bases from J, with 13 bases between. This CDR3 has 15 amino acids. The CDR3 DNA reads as TGTGCCAGCAAAACTGACGGGAATAGCAATCAGCCCCAGCATTTT. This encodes CASKTDGNSNQPQHF.

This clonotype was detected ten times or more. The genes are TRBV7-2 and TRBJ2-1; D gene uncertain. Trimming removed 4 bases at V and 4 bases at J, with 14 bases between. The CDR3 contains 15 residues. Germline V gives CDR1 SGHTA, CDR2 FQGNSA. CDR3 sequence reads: CASSSSFGVYNEQFF. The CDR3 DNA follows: TGTGCCAGCAGCTCGTCGTTTGGAGTATACAATGAGCAGTTCTTC.

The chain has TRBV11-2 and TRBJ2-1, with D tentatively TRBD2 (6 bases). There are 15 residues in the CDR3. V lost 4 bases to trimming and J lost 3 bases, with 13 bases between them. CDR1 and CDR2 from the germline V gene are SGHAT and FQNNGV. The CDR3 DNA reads TGTGCCAGCAGCTCCGGGGACTTACTCTACAATGAGCAGTTCTTC. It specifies CASSSGDLLYNEQFF.

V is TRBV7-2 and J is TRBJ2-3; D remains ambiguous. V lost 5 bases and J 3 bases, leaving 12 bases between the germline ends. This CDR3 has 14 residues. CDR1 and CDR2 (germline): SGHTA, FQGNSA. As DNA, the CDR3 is TGTGCCAGCAGCCCGGTGTTGGGGACAGATACGCAGTATTTT. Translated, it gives CASSPVLGTDTQYF.

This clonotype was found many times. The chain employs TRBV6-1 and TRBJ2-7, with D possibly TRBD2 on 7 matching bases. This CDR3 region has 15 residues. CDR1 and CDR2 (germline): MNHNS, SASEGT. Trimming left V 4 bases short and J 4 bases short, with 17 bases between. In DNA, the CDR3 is TGTGCCAGCAGTGGGGGGGGCCGACTGTGGTACGAGCAGTACTTC. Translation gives CASSGGGRLWYEQYF.

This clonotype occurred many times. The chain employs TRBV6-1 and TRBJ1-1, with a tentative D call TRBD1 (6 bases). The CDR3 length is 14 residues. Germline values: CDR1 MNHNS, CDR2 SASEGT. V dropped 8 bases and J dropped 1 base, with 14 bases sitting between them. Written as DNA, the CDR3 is TGTGCCAGCCGTCTAGGACAGCGGAACACTGAAGCTTTCTTT. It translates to CASRLGQRNTEAFF.

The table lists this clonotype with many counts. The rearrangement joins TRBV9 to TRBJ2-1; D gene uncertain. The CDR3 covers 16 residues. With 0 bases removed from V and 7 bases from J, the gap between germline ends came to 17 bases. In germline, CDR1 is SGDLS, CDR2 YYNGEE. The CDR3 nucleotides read TGTGCCAGCAGCGTAGAACCCGGTCCAGTTGGGAATGAGCAGTTCTTC. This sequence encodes CASSVEPGPVGNEQFF.

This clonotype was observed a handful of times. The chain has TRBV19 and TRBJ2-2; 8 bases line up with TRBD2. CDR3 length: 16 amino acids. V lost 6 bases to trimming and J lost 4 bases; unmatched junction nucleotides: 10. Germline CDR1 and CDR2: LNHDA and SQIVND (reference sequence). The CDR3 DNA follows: TGTGCCAGTAGGTTCTCTGGCGGGAGGATCACCGGGGAGCTGTTTTTT. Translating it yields CASRFSGGRITGELFF.

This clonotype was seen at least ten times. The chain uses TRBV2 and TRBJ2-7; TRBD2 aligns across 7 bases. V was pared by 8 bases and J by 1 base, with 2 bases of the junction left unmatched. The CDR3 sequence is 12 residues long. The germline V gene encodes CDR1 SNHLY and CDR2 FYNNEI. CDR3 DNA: TGTGCCAGCGGCGGGAGTTCCTACGAGCAGTACTTC. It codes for CASGGSSYEQYF.

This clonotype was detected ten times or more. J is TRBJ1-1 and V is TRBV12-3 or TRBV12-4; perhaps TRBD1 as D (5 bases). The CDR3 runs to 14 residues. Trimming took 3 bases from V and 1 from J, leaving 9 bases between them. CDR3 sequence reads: CASSLVQENTEAFF. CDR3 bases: TGTGCCAGCAGTTTGGTACAGGAGAACACTGAAGCTTTCTTT.

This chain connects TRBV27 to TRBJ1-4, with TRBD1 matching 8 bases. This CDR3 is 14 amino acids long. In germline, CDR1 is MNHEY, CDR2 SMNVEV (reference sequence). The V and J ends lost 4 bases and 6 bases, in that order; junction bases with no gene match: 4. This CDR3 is CASSSQGAHEKLFF. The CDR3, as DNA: TGTGCCAGCAGTTCTCAGGGGGCGCATGAAAAACTGTTTTTT.

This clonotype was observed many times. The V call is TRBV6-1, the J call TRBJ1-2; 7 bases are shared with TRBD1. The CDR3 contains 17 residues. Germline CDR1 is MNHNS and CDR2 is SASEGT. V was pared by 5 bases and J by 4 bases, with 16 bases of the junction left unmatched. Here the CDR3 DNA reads TGTGCCAGCAGTCCGGACAGGCCACTTTTGGGAATCTATGGCTACACCTTC. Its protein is CASSPDRPLLGIYGYTF.

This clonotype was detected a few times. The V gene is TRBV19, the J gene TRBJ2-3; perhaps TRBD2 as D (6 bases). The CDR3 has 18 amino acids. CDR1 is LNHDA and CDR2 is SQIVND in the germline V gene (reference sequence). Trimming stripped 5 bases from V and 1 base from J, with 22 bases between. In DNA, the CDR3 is TGTGCCAGTAGTTTCCTGCGGGGACTGTCTGGGGGCACAGATACGCAGTATTTT. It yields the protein CASSFLRGLSGGTDTQYF.

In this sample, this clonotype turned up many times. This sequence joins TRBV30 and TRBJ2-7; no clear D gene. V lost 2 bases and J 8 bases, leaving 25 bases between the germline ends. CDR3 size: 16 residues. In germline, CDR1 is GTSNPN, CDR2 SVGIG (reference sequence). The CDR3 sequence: CAWSRPGPRILLKQYF. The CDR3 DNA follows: TGTGCCTGGAGTCGTCCCGGCCCACGTATTTTACTCAAGCAGTACTTC.

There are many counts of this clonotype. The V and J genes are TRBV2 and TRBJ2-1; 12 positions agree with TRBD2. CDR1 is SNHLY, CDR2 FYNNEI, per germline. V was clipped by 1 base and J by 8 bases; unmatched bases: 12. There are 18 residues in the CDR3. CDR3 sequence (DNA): TGTGCCAGCAGTGAAGGACGGACTAGCGGGGACACTAGGGATGAGCAGTTCTTC. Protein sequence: CASSEGRTSGDTRDEQFF.

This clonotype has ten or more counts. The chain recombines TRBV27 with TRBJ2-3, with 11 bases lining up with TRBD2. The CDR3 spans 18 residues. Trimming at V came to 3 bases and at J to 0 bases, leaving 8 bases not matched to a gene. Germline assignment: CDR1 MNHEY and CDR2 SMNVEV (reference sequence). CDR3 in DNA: TGTGCCAGCAGTTTGGGTCCGGGACTAGCGGTTAGCACAGATACGCAGTATTTT. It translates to CASSLGPGLAVSTDTQYF.

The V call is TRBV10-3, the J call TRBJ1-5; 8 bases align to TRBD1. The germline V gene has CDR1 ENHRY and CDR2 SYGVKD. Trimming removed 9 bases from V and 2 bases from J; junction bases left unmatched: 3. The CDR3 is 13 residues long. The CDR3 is CAIQGQGNQPQHF. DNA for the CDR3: TGTGCCATACAGGGACAGGGCAATCAGCCCCAGCATTTT.

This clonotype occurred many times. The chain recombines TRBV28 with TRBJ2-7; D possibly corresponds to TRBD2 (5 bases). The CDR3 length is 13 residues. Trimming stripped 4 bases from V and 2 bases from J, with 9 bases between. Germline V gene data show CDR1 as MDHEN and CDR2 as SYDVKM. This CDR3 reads CASSSGSAYEQYF. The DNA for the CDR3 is TGTGCCAGCAGTTCTGGGAGCGCCTACGAGCAGTACTTC.

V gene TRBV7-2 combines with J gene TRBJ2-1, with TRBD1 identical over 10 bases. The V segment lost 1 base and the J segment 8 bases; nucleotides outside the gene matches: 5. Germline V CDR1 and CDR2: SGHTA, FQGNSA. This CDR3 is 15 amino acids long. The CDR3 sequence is CASSLGGDRGHEQFF. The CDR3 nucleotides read TGTGCCAGCAGCTTAGGGGGGGACAGGGGCCATGAGCAGTTCTTC.

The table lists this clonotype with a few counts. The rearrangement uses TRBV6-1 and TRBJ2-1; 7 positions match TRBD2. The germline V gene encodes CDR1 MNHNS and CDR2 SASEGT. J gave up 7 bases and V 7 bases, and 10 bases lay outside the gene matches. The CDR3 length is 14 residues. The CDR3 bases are TGTGCCAGCAACGCGCAGCGGGATAGTAATGAGCAGTTCTTC. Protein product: CASNAQRDSNEQFF.

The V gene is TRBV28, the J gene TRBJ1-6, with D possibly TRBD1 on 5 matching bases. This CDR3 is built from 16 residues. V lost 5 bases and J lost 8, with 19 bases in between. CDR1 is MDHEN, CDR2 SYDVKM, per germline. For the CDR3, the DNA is TGTGCCAGCAGTCCAACCGGGACCACTCCGGATTCACCCCTCCACTTT. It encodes CASSPTGTTPDSPLHF. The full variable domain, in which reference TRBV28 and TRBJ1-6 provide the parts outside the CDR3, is DVKVTQSSRYLVKRTGEKVFLECVQDMDHENMFWYRQDPGLGLRLIYFSYDVKMKEKGDIPEGYSVSREKKERFSLILESASTNQTSMYLCASSPTGTTPDSPLHFGNGTRLTVT.

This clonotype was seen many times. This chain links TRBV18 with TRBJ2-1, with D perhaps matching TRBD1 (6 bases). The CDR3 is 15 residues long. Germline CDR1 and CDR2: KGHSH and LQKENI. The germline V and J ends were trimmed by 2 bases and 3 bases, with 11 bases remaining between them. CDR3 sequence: CASSPGQDSYNEQFF. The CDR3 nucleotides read TGTGCCAGCTCACCAGGGCAGGACAGCTACAATGAGCAGTTCTTC.